This T cell receptor beta chain was sequenced in a study of T cell responses to AZD1222 COVID-19 vaccine. CDR1 and CDR2 (germline): LNHDA, SQIVND (reference sequence). The CDR3 sequence is 16 residues long. The J segment lost 3 bases and the V segment lost 5 bases, leaving 12 bases of the junction unmatched. Method: immunoSEQ multiplex PCR; TCRdb's copy keeps in-frame clones and lacks some. This table holds around 100,000 clones, around 90% found once. The clonotype comes from an adult in good health. Sequencing used peripheral blood, obtained on day 0 of AZD1222 vaccination. The V and J genes are TRBV19 and TRBJ2-7; 8 bases map to TRBD2. The CDR3 bases are TGTGCCAGTAGTTCCTCAGCGGGAGTCACCCTCTACGAGCAGTACTTC. It translates to CASSSSAGVTLYEQYF.